This note documents a single T cell receptor (beta chain) sequence. It lacks a known antigen. Base-call qualities are not available, and no considerably larger clone is one nucleotide away. Using the deep immunoSEQ assay, TCR CDR3 regions were amplified from genomic DNA by multiplex PCR. Genomic DNA extracted from each cell subset was distributed evenly over all wells of several immunoSEQ 96-well plates, and each plate served as one replicate. For sorted subsets, roughly 200 ng of genomic DNA, equivalent to some 30,000 T cell genomes, went into each replicate PCR. Purified libraries were measured with a Qubit 3.0 fluorometer, size-checked on a Bioanalyzer 2100, and measured again with the KAPA Library Quantification kit. Every immunoSEQ 96-well plate was sequenced on a separate single-read 150-cycle Illumina NextSeq 550 flow cell. In the authors' own workflow: Because the immunoSEQ output held only junctional sequences and lacked quality scores, the filtering could not match the filtering applied to full-length reads. To assign V/J genes and CDR3, sequences were annotated using PyIR, a Python wrapper for IgBLAST v1.9, with IMGT germline references. Reads were filtered out if the reads had weak V/J assignments (E-value above 1e-6), no CDR3, stop codons, out-of-frame junctions, or ambiguous translated residues. A V3J clonotype was defined by an identical inferred V gene, J gene, and CDR3 amino acid sequence. To compute the percentage overlap between repertoires, the number of shared unique clonotypes was divided by the size of the smaller repertoire. Three approaches were used to assess repertoire richness: RTK rarefaction, the Chao1 estimator, and Recon v2.1 estimates of unobserved clonotypes. OLGA was used to compute generation probabilities for all TCRbeta clonotypes that the gDNA method yielded from a handful of donors. The immuneACCESS repertoire file appears here via TCRdb, limited to in-frame rearrangements. These files lack a portion of the clones; in checked studies, under half of the deficit traces to unresolved V genes, and the cause of the others is not known. D and trimming come from the DNA, and the V and J calls and clone size come from that table. Recorded for this sample are over a million clones; approximately 98.5% of them occurred a single time. In total, the top ten clones hold approximately 0.4% of the sample.

This entry belongs to a study of shared clonotypes between healthy human individuals (TCRdb year 2020). A note on the overall study: The cohort comprised two women and a few men aged 18 to 49 years. To estimate repertoire size and how much clonotypes are shared between individuals, the study performed deep sequencing of blood TCR repertoires from 4 to 6 healthy adults. Between about 0.94 and 8.9 billion PBMCs per donor were obtained by leukapheresis. To increase sequencing depth and limit assay-specific biases, TCR repertoire library preparation and sequencing were carried out by different laboratories using diverse techniques. For each donor, three plates each were used for CD4 naive and CD4 memory, two plates were used for CD8 naive, and one plate was used for CD8 memory. What the authors observed across the whole study: Clonotypes shared by all four sorted-subset donors showed higher generation probabilities than non-shared clonotypes. Sampling was restricted to blood, and TCR repertoires in tissue are likely to differ from TCR repertoires in blood. Across a handful of donors, roughly 5.4% of naive CD4, 3% to 4% of naive CD8, roughly 2.2% of memory CD4, and 0.4% of memory CD8 clonotypes were shared. Because the study included only a small number of donors, the genetic and exposure-history diversity represented was limited. Even with the large sequencing depth, rarefaction of the sorted-subset datasets indicated that sequencing was incomplete. Naive subsets generally had larger estimated clonotype richness than memory subsets did. Based on pairwise subsampling, the degree of clonotype sharing among donors was expected to be affected by sequencing depth.

Including cysteine and phenylalanine, the CDR3 has 16 amino acids. The CDR3 DNA has 48 bases and is translated from base 1. At the junction V is shortened by 5 bases and J by 5 bases, with 19 bases in between. From the germline V gene, CDR1 is KGHSH and CDR2 is LQKENI. Donors were healthy HIV-negative adults with no recently reported acute infections or vaccinations. All donors were Caucasian adults living in Nashville, Tennessee, USA. CD4+ T cells were enriched through magnetic negative selection, after which naive cells were positively selected on CD45RA and the remaining negative fraction served as the memory subset. Blood was collected by leukapheresis, and PBMCs were isolated by Ficoll-Histopaque density gradient centrifugation and then cryopreserved in liquid nitrogen vapor phase. Analytical flow cytometry was used to check the purity and quantity of every magnetically sorted T cell population. Genomic DNA was isolated from each sorted fraction and quantified by UV absorbance on a Nanodrop 2000c.

Sequenced input: naive CD4+ T cells sorted from blood. The cell subset or site label corresponds to: CD45RA+ positively selected. This chain is built from TRBV18 and TRBJ1-5; tentative D gene TRBD1, with 6 bases matching. This TCR was sampled from a young man in good health. The nucleotide sequence reads as follows: TGTGCCAGCTCATTCCTAGCAGGGGTAATGGATCAGCCCCAGCATTTT. It specifies CASSFLAGVMDQPQHF.